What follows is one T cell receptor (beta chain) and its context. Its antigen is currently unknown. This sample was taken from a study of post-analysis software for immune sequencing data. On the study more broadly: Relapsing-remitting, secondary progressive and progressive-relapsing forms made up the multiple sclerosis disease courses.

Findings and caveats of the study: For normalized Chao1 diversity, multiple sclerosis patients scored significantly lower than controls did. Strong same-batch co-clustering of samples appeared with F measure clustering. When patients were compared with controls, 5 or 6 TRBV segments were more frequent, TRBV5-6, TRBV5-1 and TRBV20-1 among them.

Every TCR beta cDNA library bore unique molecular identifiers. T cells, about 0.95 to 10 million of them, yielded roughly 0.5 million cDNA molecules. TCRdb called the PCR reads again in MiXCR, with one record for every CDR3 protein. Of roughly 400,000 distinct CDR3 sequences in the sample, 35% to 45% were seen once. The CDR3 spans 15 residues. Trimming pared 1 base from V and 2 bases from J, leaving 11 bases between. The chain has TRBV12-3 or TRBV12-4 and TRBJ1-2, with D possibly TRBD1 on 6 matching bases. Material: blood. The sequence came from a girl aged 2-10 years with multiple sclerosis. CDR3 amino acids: CASSLEPGANYGYTF. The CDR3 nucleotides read TGTGCCAGCAGTTTAGAGCCGGGGGCAAACTATGGCTACACCTTC.